The 8 T cell receptor beta chains listed next were all sequenced from one sample in a study of blood T cells in healthy people across ages. PCR was performed a second time for about 6 to 12 cycles using a sample-barcoded 5' primer and a J-beta primer mix. TCRdb fed the 5' RACE reads into MiXCR, producing one record per CDR3 protein. In the table there are more than 800,000 distinct CDR3 sequences, roughly 45% of which are singletons. The sequenced sample consisted of blood. The receptors originated from a woman aged 55-75 years in good health.

This clonotype occurred a few times. This chain joins TRBV15 and TRBJ2-7; D unresolved. Germline V lookup: CDR1 LNHNV, CDR2 YYDKDF (reference sequence). Trimming left V 0 bases short and J 1 base short, with 16 bases between. This CDR3 has 17 amino acids. CDR3 sequence (DNA): TGTGCCACCAGCAGAGATTGGCGGCAGGAGCCTTCCTACGAGCAGTACTTC. It yields the protein CATSRDWRQEPSYEQYF.

This clonotype occurred a few times. The chain carries TRBV6-4 and TRBJ2-1; either TRBD1 or TRBD2 may supply D (5 bases each). The germline V and J ends were trimmed by 10 bases and 8 bases, with 21 bases remaining between them. Looked up from germline, CDR1 is MRHNA and CDR2 is SNTAGT. The CDR3 is 14 amino acids. The CDR3 DNA is TGTGCCACTCTCTACCGGGACCCCGGAGATGAGCAGTTCTTC. Its protein is CATLYRDPGDEQFF.

This clonotype was observed a few times. The chain uses TRBV10-3 and TRBJ1-2; D possibly corresponds to TRBD1 (6 bases). CDR1 ENHRY and CDR2 SYGVKD come from the germline V gene. This CDR3 is built from 11 residues. The V gene lost 11 bases and the J gene lost 4 bases, with 11 bases spanning the gap. The CDR3 sequence is CAAGQSYGYTF. For the CDR3, the DNA is TGTGCCGCTGGACAGTCCTATGGCTACACCTTC.

This chain joins TRBV12-3 or TRBV12-4 and TRBJ1-5, with 8 bases aligning to TRBD1. The CDR3 spans 17 residues. V was pared by 1 base and J by 3 bases, with 8 bases of the junction left unmatched. CDR3 bases: TGTGCCAGCAGTTTAGGGACAGGGTGGTTGAACAATCAGCCCCAGCATTTT. This gives the protein CASSLGTGWLNNQPQHF.

A word on this clonotype: A much larger clone is a single base away; this may be a read error. V and J are TRBV10-3 and TRBJ2-3, with 7 nucleotides matching TRBD1. The CDR3 runs 16 residues. CDR1 and CDR2 (germline): ENHRY, SYGVKD. This CDR3 reads CATSAGNRGSTDTQYF. The CDR3 bases are TGTGCCACCAGTGCCGGGAACAGGGGAAGCACAGATACGCAGTATTTT.

A few counts support this clonotype. The CDR3, as DNA: TGTGCCACCGATGAGATAGCGGGAGTTGAGGAGCAGTACTTC. This translates into CATDEIAGVEEQYF. The V gene is TRBV6-6, the J gene TRBJ2-7, with 9 bases matching TRBD2. V was pared by 10 bases and J by 7 bases, with 14 bases of the junction left unmatched. CDR3 length equals 14 residues. Per the germline V gene, CDR1 is MNHNY and CDR2 is SVGAGI (reference sequence).

A few counts support this clonotype. The V gene is TRBV20-1, the J gene TRBJ2-5, with 10 positions matching TRBD2. Germline-derived CDR1 and CDR2 are DFQATT and SNEGSKA (reference sequence). J gave up 7 bases and V 5 bases, and 10 bases lay outside the gene matches. CDR3 length: 14 amino acids. The CDR3 spells CSASTSGSPGTQYF. For the CDR3, the DNA is TGCAGTGCTTCGACTAGCGGGTCCCCCGGGACCCAGTACTTC.

This clonotype was found a few times. The chain recombines TRBV15 with TRBJ2-7; 10 bases map to TRBD1. CDR3 size: 15 residues. V shed 1 base, J shed 2 bases, and the junction held 2 bases outside the gene matches. Germline V CDR1 and CDR2: LNHNV, YYDKDF (reference sequence). The CDR3 loop is CATSRAGTGAYEQYF. The CDR3 DNA is TGTGCCACCAGCAGAGCCGGGACAGGGGCCTACGAGCAGTACTTC.